Listed below are T cell receptor beta chains from one sample, sequenced in a study of tumor-infiltrating lymphocytes in primary liver carcinoma. From the multiplex PCR reads, TCRdb called clonotypes with MiXCR, one entry per CDR3 protein. The repertoire holds approximately 330,000 distinct CDR3 sequences, with 65% as singletons. Sequenced input: peripheral blood. Receptors were obtained from a man between 40 and 49 years old with primary liver carcinoma and hepatitis B virus infection. Both conserved end residues are trimmed from each CDR3.

v_gene: TRBV6-5; j_gene: TRBJ2-5; CDR3aa: TSSSKGQGETQY
v_gene: TRBV19; j_gene: TRBJ2-5; CDR3aa: ASNGHLYQETQY
v_gene: TRBV28; j_gene: TRBJ1-4; CDR3aa: ASSLSGSNEKLF
v_gene: TRBV30; j_gene: TRBJ2-2; CDR3aa: AWSRGAGELF
v_gene: TRBV29-1; j_gene: TRBJ2-7; CDR3aa: SVGLLAGSYEQY
v_gene: TRBV6-5; j_gene: TRBJ2-7; CDR3aa: ASTYSGSGGFYAQY
v_gene: TRBV28; j_gene: TRBJ2-3; CDR3aa: ASSTPWGRATDTQY
v_gene: TRBV6-5; j_gene: TRBJ1-2; CDR3aa: ASSYYRGQGYT
v_gene: TRBV11-2; j_gene: TRBJ2-3; CDR3aa: ASSHEADTQY
v_gene: TRBV6-6; j_gene: TRBJ1-4; CDR3aa: ASSDDRATNEKLF
v_gene: TRBV4-1; j_gene: TRBJ2-7; CDR3aa: ASSQVRGSSYEQY
v_gene: TRBV11-2; j_gene: TRBJ2-5; CDR3aa: ASSLNRQQETQY
v_gene: TRBV5-4; j_gene: TRBJ2-1; CDR3aa: ASSLKSRNNERF
v_gene: TRBV29-1; j_gene: TRBJ1-2; CDR3aa: SVRVATGVSYGYP
v_gene: TRBV28; j_gene: TRBJ2-1; CDR3aa: ASSHDQDSSSF
v_gene: TRBV14; j_gene: TRBJ1-1; CDR3aa: ASSQGMNTEAF
v_gene: TRBV20-1; j_gene: TRBJ2-3; CDR3aa: SARGDLAGTDTQY